This is a list of T cell receptor beta chains from one sample in a study of cytomegalovirus exposure and HLA in healthy donors. Using immunoSEQ multiplex PCR, the repertoire was profiled, and TCRdb retains in-frame clones only, with some absent. The data show 150,000 to 200,000 clones, approximately 72% seen once. Source material: PBMCs. These receptors came from a man in his fifties or sixties in good health and CMV-seronegative. Each CDR3 is given with its conserved first and last residue. The D gene is left open where the match is weak. Only part of the rows carry a size: once, few, many, or a class if the clone is expanded.

V	D	J	size	CDR3	DNA
TRBV9	.	TRBJ1-1	.	CASSSGRGLMNTEAFF	TGTGCCAGCAGCTCAGGGCGGGGGCTTATGAACACTGAAGCTTTCTTT
TRBV6-1	.	TRBJ2-7	.	CASRANGAYEQYF	TGTGCCAGCAGAGCTAACGGGGCCTACGAGCAGTACTTC
TRBV6-5	TRBD1	TRBJ2-2	.	CASSYSGTGGTGELFF	TGTGCCAGCAGTTACTCGGGGACAGGGGGCACCGGGGAGCTGTTTTTT
TRBV7-2	.	TRBJ2-5	.	CASSSGGAREETQYF	TGTGCCAGCAGTTCTGGTGGGGCCAGAGAAGAGACCCAGTACTTC
TRBV4-1	.	TRBJ2-7	few	CASSQDTPTPYEQYF	TGCGCCAGCAGCCAAGATACTCCTACCCCCTACGAGCAGTACTTC
TRBV5-1	TRBD2	TRBJ2-3	.	CASSTPTSGGPRTTDTQYF	TGCGCCAGCAGCACCCCGACTAGCGGGGGCCCCCGTACCACAGATACGCAGTATTTT
TRBV6-1	TRBD2	TRBJ2-4	.	CASSQLEGREYF	TGTGCCAGCAGCCAACTAGAAGGGAGGGAGTACTTC
TRBV6-5	TRBD1	TRBJ1-6	.	CASSSQGARNSPLHF	TGTGCCAGCAGTTCACAGGGGGCGAGGAATTCACCCCTCCACTTT
TRBV27	TRBD1	TRBJ2-1	once	CASSLGQGPMFF	TGTGCCAGCAGTCTAGGACAGGGCCCCATGTTCTTC
TRBV5-1	TRBD2	TRBJ2-1	.	CASSLGVAGEGTEQFF	TGCGCCAGCAGCCTCGGTGTAGCGGGGGAAGGGACTGAGCAGTTCTTC
TRBV29-1	TRBD1	TRBJ1-1	.	CSVYPRGISTEAFF	TGCAGCGTTTACCCCAGGGGGATCAGCACTGAAGCTTTCTTT
TRBV7-2	TRBD2	TRBJ2-3	.	CASSPGTSSGGEYF	TGTGCCAGCAGCCCCGGCACCTCTAGCGGGGGAGAGTATTTT
TRBV2	TRBD2	TRBJ2-5	.	CASSKGLGEETQYF	TGTGCCAGCAGTAAGGGACTAGGGGAAGAGACCCAGTACTTC
TRBV7-9	.	TRBJ1-3	.	CASSRTASGNTIYF	TGTGCCAGCAGCCGGACTGCCTCTGGAAACACCATATATTTT
TRBV28	.	TRBJ2-2	.	CASSNPRRGLSGELFF	TGTGCCAGCAGCAATCCTCGGCGGGGGCTTAGCGGGGAGCTGTTTTTT
TRBV5-1	TRBD1	TRBJ2-2	.	CASSARTGNTGELFF	TGCGCCAGCAGCGCTCGGACAGGGAACACCGGGGAGCTGTTTTTT
TRBV7-2	TRBD1	TRBJ2-7	.	CASSRAGTGSHEQYF	TGTGCCAGCAGTCGAGCGGGGACAGGGAGCCACGAGCAGTACTTC
TRBV10-1	TRBD2	TRBJ2-3	.	CASSESRLAGGPSTYTQYF	TGCGCCAGCAGTGAGTCGAGACTAGCGGGGGGCCCCAGCACGTATACGCAGTATTTT
TRBV2	.	TRBJ1-2	few	CAFRGGARGYTF	TGTGCCTTCAGAGGAGGGGCCCGTGGCTACACCTTC
TRBV25-1	.	TRBJ1-4	.	CASAQSRVSPTNEKLFF	TGTGCCAGCGCCCAAAGCAGGGTATCTCCAACTAATGAAAAACTGTTTTTT
TRBV5-1	TRBD2	TRBJ2-3	.	CASSLDTSGGADTQYF	TGCGCCAGCAGCTTGGATACTAGCGGAGGGGCAGATACGCAGTATTTT
TRBV28	TRBD1	TRBJ1-1	once	CASSLFRQGRAFF	TGTGCCAGCAGTCTTTTCCGACAGGGACGGGCTTTCTTT
TRBV18	.	TRBJ1-1	.	CASSPRGSDLNTEAFF	TGTGCCAGCTCACCGAGAGGCAGCGACTTGAACACTGAAGCTTTCTTT
TRBV19	TRBD2	TRBJ2-3	.	CASSIASLAGGGTDTQYF	TGTGCCAGTAGTATAGCCTCACTAGCGGGGGGGGGCACAGATACGCAGTATTTT
TRBV5-8	TRBD1	TRBJ2-2	.	CASRPGTGVNTGELFF	TGTGCCAGCAGACCTGGGACAGGGGTAAACACCGGGGAGCTGTTTTTT
TRBV6-6	.	TRBJ2-1	.	CASSPGRSYNEQFF	TGTGCCAGCAGCCCGGGTCGCTCCTACAATGAGCAGTTCTTC
TRBV7-2	TRBD1	TRBJ1-2	.	CASSLPRTGLGGYTF	TGTGCCAGCAGCTTACCAAGGACAGGGCTTGGTGGCTACACCTTC